The clone carrying this TCR beta chain was counted a few times. Antigen specificity is unknown. Unique molecular identifiers were used to barcode this TCRbeta library. In TCRdb, the PCR reads were re-called with MiXCR into one record per CDR3 protein. The sample gives some 150,000 distinct CDR3 sequences, about 8.8% of which show up once; 15% to 20% is in the top ten. This entry comes from a study of T-cell reconstitution after alpha-beta-depleted transplantation in children. Findings and limits, study-wide: Once a year had passed after transplant, T-cell counts and diversity came mostly from newly produced T cells.

The junction had 11 bases not matched to a gene; V was cut back by 4 bases and J by 8 bases. The CDR3 runs 15 residues. Germline V lookup: CDR1 SGHKS, CDR2 YYEKEE (reference sequence). The sequencing used PBMCs, mostly from graft donor cells, collected 180 days after TCRalphabeta/CD19-depleted stem cell transplant. The chain carries TRBV5-5 and TRBJ2-1; 8 nucleotides line up with TRBD1. The TCR was taken from a female patient aged 2-15 years who had a stem cell transplant for congenital amegakaryocytic thrombocytopenia, so the T cells may come from the graft donor. CDR3 bases: TGTGCCAGCAGCATCCGTAGGACAGGGTCCTATGAGCAGTTCTTC. Translated, it gives CASSIRRTGSYEQFF.